These 11 T cell receptor beta chains were all obtained from the same sample, sequenced in a study of T cell responses to AZD1222 COVID-19 vaccine. Here immunoSEQ multiplex PCR was the method, and the copy in TCRdb shows in-frame clones only, minus some. The sample lists about 180,000 clones; 80% to 90% were seen once. The source was peripheral blood, collected on day 0 of AZD1222 vaccination. These receptors were obtained from an adult in good health.

In its sample, this clone was seen once. CDR3: CASSYSGGRSETQYF. In DNA form, the CDR3 reads TGTGCCAGCAGTTACTCAGGGGGGCGGTCAGAGACCCAGTACTTC. V and J are TRBV6-5 and TRBJ2-5; D may be TRBD1 or TRBD2 (6 bases each). V was clipped by 0 bases and J by 4 bases, with 12 bases between them. Germline lookup yields CDR1 MNHEY and CDR2 SVGAGI. The CDR3 runs 15 residues.

The CDR3 protein is CASSNNRDSQPGYTF. As DNA, the CDR3 is TGTGCCAGCAGCAACAACCGGGACAGCCAACCTGGCTACACCTTC. This rearrangement joins TRBV9 to TRBJ1-2, with TRBD1 identical over 7 bases. CDR3 size: 15 residues. The V segment lost 4 bases and the J segment 7 bases; nucleotides outside the gene matches: 13. Per the germline V gene, CDR1 is SGDLS and CDR2 is YYNGEE.

The CDR3 DNA is TGTGCCAGCAGGGCATCTCTAGAAGATACGCAGTATTTT. It is translated as CASRASLEDTQYF. V usage is TRBV12-3 or TRBV12-4 and J usage is TRBJ2-3; D is unresolved. The CDR3 contains 13 residues. V was trimmed by 6 bases and J by 5 bases, leaving 12 bases between them.

This chain joins TRBV28 and TRBJ2-3; D unresolved. The germline V gene encodes CDR1 MDHEN and CDR2 SYDVKM. The CDR3 is 15 amino acids. V lost 6 bases to trimming and J lost 0 bases, with 13 bases between them. DNA of the CDR3: TGTGCCAGCAGATTGGTGCAGGAGAGCACAGATACGCAGTATTTT. Protein sequence: CASRLVQESTDTQYF.

This clone was recorded once. The J gene is TRBJ1-6, the V gene TRBV5-1; D is unclear. The CDR3 sequence is 17 residues long. Germline V CDR1 and CDR2: SGHRS, YFSETQ. Trimming took off 2 bases at V and 9 bases at J, with 21 bases between the two ends. In DNA form, the CDR3 reads TGCGCCAGCAGCTTCGGGCAGACCGATATTATGGGTTCACCCCTCCACTTT. It translates to CASSFGQTDIMGSPLHF.

This chain uses TRBV9 with TRBJ2-1; the D is unclear. The germline V gene has CDR1 SGDLS and CDR2 YYNGEE. This CDR3 has 12 residues. Trimming pared 3 bases from V and 7 bases from J, leaving 8 bases between. CDR3 residues: CASSADGNEQFF. The CDR3, as DNA: TGTGCCAGCAGCGCGGACGGTAATGAGCAGTTCTTC.

This clone was detected ten times or more. This chain joins TRBV9 and TRBJ1-5; D not resolved. CDR1 is SGDLS, CDR2 YYNGEE, per germline. Trimming took off 0 bases at V and 3 bases at J, with 10 bases between the two ends. The CDR3 spans 15 residues. CDR3 in amino acids: CASSVDQNTNQPQHF. Here the CDR3 DNA reads TGTGCCAGCAGCGTAGACCAGAACACCAATCAGCCCCAGCATTTT.

The chain employs TRBV27 and TRBJ1-4; D uncertain. The CDR3 covers 15 residues. Germline V lookup: CDR1 MNHEY, CDR2 SMNVEV (reference sequence). V lost 3 bases and J 7 bases, leaving 15 bases between the germline ends. CDR3: CASSFWPIPGEKLFF. The CDR3 DNA reads TGTGCCAGCAGTTTTTGGCCGATACCTGGTGAAAAACTGTTTTTT. The full variable domain, with the rest looked up from reference TRBV27 and TRBJ1-4, is EAQVTQNPRYLITVTGKKLTVTCSQNMNHEYMSWYRQDPGLGLRQIYYSMNVEVTDKGDVPEGYKVSRKEKRNFPLILESPSPNQTSLYFCASSFWPIPGEKLFFGSGTQLSVL.

This clone was counted once. This chain uses TRBV7-2 with TRBJ1-4, with D maybe TRBD1 (6 bases). The germline V gene has CDR1 SGHTA and CDR2 FQGNSA. The V end was cut by 4 bases, the J end by 4 bases, with 13 bases between. CDR3 size: 15 residues. CDR3 protein: CASSSDPGHNEKLFF. CDR3 sequence (DNA): TGTGCCAGCAGCTCGGATCCGGGACATAATGAAAAACTGTTTTTT.

V and J are TRBV30 and TRBJ1-4, with D possibly matching TRBD1 (5 bases). Deletions cut 2 bases from V and 1 base from J, with 14 bases between. CDR3 length: 16 amino acids. Germline-derived CDR1 and CDR2 are GTSNPN and SVGIG (reference sequence). CDR3 in amino acids: CAWSIPQRGTNEKLFF. CDR3 nucleotides: TGTGCCTGGAGTATCCCCCAAAGGGGAACTAATGAAAAACTGTTTTTT.

The V call is TRBV4-3, the J call TRBJ2-1; D gene unclear. Germline V gene data show CDR1 as LGHNA and CDR2 as YSLEER. V was clipped by 0 bases and J by 4 bases, with 4 bases between them. The CDR3 loop spans 13 amino acids. The CDR3 spells CASSQEAYNEQFF. CDR3 sequence (DNA): TGCGCCAGCAGCCAAGAGGCTTACAATGAGCAGTTCTTC.